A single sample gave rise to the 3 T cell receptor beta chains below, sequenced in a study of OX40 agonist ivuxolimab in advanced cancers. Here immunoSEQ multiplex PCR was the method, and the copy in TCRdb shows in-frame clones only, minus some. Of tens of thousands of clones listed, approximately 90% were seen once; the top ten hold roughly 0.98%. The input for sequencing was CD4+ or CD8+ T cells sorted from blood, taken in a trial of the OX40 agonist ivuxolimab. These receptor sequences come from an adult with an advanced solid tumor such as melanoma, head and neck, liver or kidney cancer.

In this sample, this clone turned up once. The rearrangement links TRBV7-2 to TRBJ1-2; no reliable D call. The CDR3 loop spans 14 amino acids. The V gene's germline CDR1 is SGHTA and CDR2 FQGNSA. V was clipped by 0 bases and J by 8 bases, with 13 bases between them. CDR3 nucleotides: TGTGCCAGCAGCTTAGCGGGGTCCCCGGGGGGCTACACCTTC. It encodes CASSLAGSPGGYTF. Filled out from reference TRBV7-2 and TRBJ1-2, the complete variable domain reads GAGVSQSPSNKVTEKGKDVELRCDPISGHTALYWYRQSLGQGLEFLIYFQGNSAPDKSGLPSDRFSAERTGGSVSTLTIQRTQQEDSAVYLCASSLAGSPGGYTFGSGTRLTVV.

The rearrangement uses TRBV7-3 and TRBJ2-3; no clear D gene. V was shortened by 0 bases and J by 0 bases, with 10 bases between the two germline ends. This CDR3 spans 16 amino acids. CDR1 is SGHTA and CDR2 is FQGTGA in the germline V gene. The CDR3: CASSLTGRPSTDTQYF. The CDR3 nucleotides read TGTGCCAGCAGCTTAACGGGCAGGCCGAGCACAGATACGCAGTATTTT. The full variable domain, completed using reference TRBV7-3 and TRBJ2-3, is GAGVSQTPSNKVTEKGKYVELRCDPISGHTALYWYRQSLGQGPEFLIYFQGTGAADDSGLPNDRFFAVRPEGSVSTLKIQRTERGDSAVYLCASSLTGRPSTDTQYFGPGTRLTVL.

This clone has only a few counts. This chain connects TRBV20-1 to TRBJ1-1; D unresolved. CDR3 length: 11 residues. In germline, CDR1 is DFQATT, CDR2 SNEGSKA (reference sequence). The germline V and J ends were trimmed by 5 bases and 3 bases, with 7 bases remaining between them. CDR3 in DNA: TGCAGTGCTCAAAGGGACACTGAAGCTTTCTTT. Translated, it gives CSAQRDTEAFF.